A single sample gave rise to the 17 T cell receptor beta chains below, sequenced in a study of blood T cell repertoires in COVID-19. Only in-frame clones appear in the TCRdb table, and some are missing; sequencing was by immunoSEQ multiplex PCR. The sample shows 100,000 to 130,000 clones, about two thirds of them seen only once. Sequenced sample: peripheral blood. These receptors were obtained from a woman in her 40s with acute or convalescent COVID-19.

The chain combines TRBV6-5 with TRBJ2-7; 7 nucleotides agree with TRBD1. The CDR3 sequence is 15 residues long. The ends lost 0 bases at V and 4 bases at J; junction bases unmatched: 6. Germline CDR1 is MNHEY and CDR2 is SVGAGI. DNA for the CDR3: TGTGCCAGCAGTTACTCTCCAGGGGGAATTTACGAGCAGTACTTC. Amino acids: CASSYSPGGIYEQYF.

The V gene is TRBV5-4, the J gene TRBJ2-7; D possibly corresponds to TRBD1 (5 bases). V was cut by 4 bases and J by 3 bases, with 17 bases left in between. The CDR3 is made up of 15 amino acids. CDR1 is SGHNT, CDR2 YYREEE, per germline (reference sequence). The chain's CDR3 is CASSATGRKGYEQYF. The DNA for the CDR3 is TGTGCCAGCAGCGCTACAGGCCGTAAAGGCTACGAGCAGTACTTC.

The chain couples TRBV5-4 to TRBJ2-1; 12 bases are shared with TRBD2. Trimming cost V 0 bases and J 9 bases; bases outside gene matches: 7. The V gene's germline CDR1 is SGHNT and CDR2 YYREEE (reference sequence). The CDR3 covers 16 residues. The chain's CDR3 is CASSLAVTSGGLEQFF. The CDR3, as DNA: TGTGCCAGCAGCTTGGCCGTCACTAGCGGGGGGCTTGAGCAGTTCTTC. The full variable domain, completed using reference TRBV5-4 and TRBJ2-1, is ETGVTQSPTHLIKTRGQQVTLRCSSQSGHNTVSWYQQALGQGPQFIFQYYREEENGRGNFPPRFSGLQFPNYSSELNVNALELDDSALYLCASSLAVTSGGLEQFFGPGTRLTVL.

This clone was detected once. The genes are TRBV4-1 and TRBJ2-3; a weak D match, TRBD2 (7 bases). Trimming removed 4 bases from V and 1 base from J, with 18 bases in between. The CDR3 runs to 17 residues. In germline, CDR1 is MGHRA, CDR2 YSYEKL. CDR3 region: CASSPGGGGLGTDTQYF. The CDR3 nucleotides are TGCGCCAGCAGCCCGGGGGGCGGGGGATTGGGCACAGATACGCAGTATTTT.

This clone appeared a few times. The V call is TRBV7-9, the J call TRBJ1-4; 9 nucleotides match TRBD1. The CDR3 has 14 residues. The ends lost 6 bases at V and 7 bases at J; junction bases unmatched: 6. CDR1 SEHNR and CDR2 FQNEAQ come from the germline V gene (reference sequence). The CDR3 bases are TGTGCCAGCAGTCGACCGACAGGGGGTGAAAAACTGTTTTTT. As protein: CASSRPTGGEKLFF.

The V and J genes are TRBV5-1 and TRBJ2-2; 9 bases map to TRBD1. This CDR3 comprises 13 residues. Germline V gene lookup returns CDR1 SGHRS and CDR2 YFSETQ. After removal of 4 bases from V and 6 bases from J, the junction contained 1 base not matched to a gene. CDR3 DNA sequence: TGCGCCAGCAGCCGGACAGGGGCCGGGGAGCTGTTTTTT. Translated: CASSRTGAGELFF.

The rearrangement links TRBV6-1 to TRBJ1-2; D call uncertain. This CDR3 comprises 15 residues. The germline V gene encodes CDR1 MNHNS and CDR2 SASEGT. Trimming removed 0 bases from V and 7 bases from J, with 15 bases in between. This chain's CDR3 is CASSEASTGVGGYTF. CDR3 sequence (DNA): TGTGCCAGCAGTGAAGCAAGCACCGGTGTCGGTGGCTACACCTTC.

V is TRBV7-2 and J is TRBJ2-7; TRBD2 agrees at 14 bases. The CDR3 is 16 residues long. CDR1 SGHTA and CDR2 FQGNSA come from the germline V gene. J gave up 5 bases and V 1 base, and 4 bases lay outside the gene matches. CDR3 bases: TGTGCCAGCAGCTTAGAGGGGACTAGCGGGGGTCACGAGCAGTACTTC. Protein product: CASSLEGTSGGHEQYF.

In its sample, this clone was seen many times. The chain uses TRBV5-1 and TRBJ2-2, with D maybe TRBD2 (6 bases). The CDR3 covers 14 residues. Per the germline V gene, CDR1 is SGHRS and CDR2 is YFSETQ. V was shortened by 5 bases and J by 2 bases, with 10 bases between the two germline ends. The CDR3 loop reads CASRAGTNTGELFF. In DNA, the CDR3 is TGCGCCAGCAGGGCCGGGACTAACACCGGGGAGCTGTTTTTT.

The J gene is TRBJ1-5, the V gene TRBV18; a weak D match, TRBD1 (6 bases). This CDR3 comprises 13 residues. The ends were cut back, 6 bases at V and 5 bases at J, with 11 bases in the middle. The germline gives CDR1 KGHSH, CDR2 LQKENI. CDR3 sequence: CASSWDIDQPQHF. The DNA of the CDR3 is TGTGCCAGCTCTTGGGACATCGATCAGCCCCAGCATTTT.

This rearrangement joins TRBV9 to TRBJ2-3; TRBD2 matches 7 bases. Germline assignment: CDR1 SGDLS and CDR2 YYNGEE. V dropped 4 bases and J dropped 6; count of bases not matched to a gene: 17. The length of the CDR3 is 17 residues. CDR3 loop: CASSIEAGVPGGDTQYF. The DNA for the CDR3 is TGTGCCAGCAGCATCGAGGCGGGGGTCCCGGGCGGGGATACGCAGTATTTT.

The chain links TRBV18 to TRBJ2-3; no clear D. The CDR3 covers 16 residues. Trimming took 2 bases from V and 6 from J, leaving 18 bases between them. Germline-derived CDR1 and CDR2 are KGHSH and LQKENI. The CDR3 bases are TGTGCCAGCTCACCAGCATGGAGTTTTGAATCGGATACGCAGTATTTT. Translation gives CASSPAWSFESDTQYF.

This clone has just one count. The chain couples TRBV19 to TRBJ2-3, with D unresolved. The CDR3 runs 12 residues. The germline gives CDR1 LNHDA, CDR2 SQIVND (reference sequence). V gave up 3 bases and J gave up 3 bases, with 4 bases separating them. The DNA for the CDR3 is TGTGCCAGTAGTATTAGTACAGATACGCAGTATTTT. This codes for CASSISTDTQYF.

V and J are TRBV6-5 and TRBJ1-5; D is perhaps TRBD1 (5 bases). The V and J ends lost 6 bases and 0 bases respectively, with 9 bases between them. Per germline, CDR1 MNHEY and CDR2 SVGAGI. This CDR3 contains 14 residues. CDR3 in amino acids: CASSADSSNQPQHF. CDR3 DNA: TGTGCCAGCAGCGCCGACAGTAGCAATCAGCCCCAGCATTTT.

This rearrangement joins TRBV2 to TRBJ2-5, with 9 bases that match TRBD2. Germline V gene data show CDR1 as SNHLY and CDR2 as FYNNEI. V lost 3 bases to trimming and J lost 9 bases; unmatched junction nucleotides: 11. The CDR3 sequence is 15 residues long. The CDR3 sequence: CASSEGVAGALSQYF. The DNA for the CDR3 is TGTGCCAGCAGTGAGGGGGTAGCGGGGGCCTTGTCCCAGTACTTC.

V gene TRBV12-5 combines with J gene TRBJ2-1; D may be TRBD2 (7 bases). Trimming took off 3 bases at V and 0 bases at J, with 18 bases between the two ends. The CDR3 runs to 18 residues. Germline V gene data show CDR1 as LGHNT and CDR2 as FRNRAP. The CDR3, as DNA: TGTGCTAGTGGTTTCAGCCCGAGAGGGGGGGTCTCCTACAATGAGCAGTTCTTC. Protein sequence: CASGFSPRGGVSYNEQFF.

The chain carries TRBV14 and TRBJ1-2, with TRBD1 matching over 9 bases. The CDR3 is made up of 15 amino acids. Germline CDR1 reads SGHDN; CDR2 reads FVKESK. V gave up 4 bases and J gave up 4 bases; unmatched junction bases: 7. In DNA, the CDR3 is TGTGCCAGCAGCCGCCTTCTGACAGGGGGCTATGGCTACACCTTC. Protein sequence: CASSRLLTGGYGYTF.